This T cell receptor beta chain was retrieved from a study of T cells in Graves' hyperthyroidism and ophthalmopathy (dated by TCRdb to about 2019). About the study as a whole: Peripheral blood was collected at initial diagnosis, before any treatment. After blood sampling, hyperthyroidism patients were treated with methimazole at a starting dose of 30 mg daily, and ophthalmopathy patients were treated with high-dose intravenous methylprednisolone. The 85 to 100 discovery patients were divided at random into training and test sets in a 7:3 ratio. Whether ophthalmopathy could be predicted prospectively was tested in an independent validation cohort made up of some 20 hyperthyroidism patients plus 17 patients who later progressed to ophthalmopathy. Thyroid tissue and blood T-cell repertoires from about 6 Graves' hyperthyroidism patients were also compared in the study. A discovery cohort of around 98 patients, about 43 with Graves' ophthalmopathy and 55 to 60 with stable Graves' hyperthyroidism, was used to find distinguishing TCR V-J signatures. The paper describes TCR Vbeta CDR3 sequencing of around 140 peripheral blood samples, made up of 43 ophthalmopathy patients, around 78 hyperthyroidism patients and roughly 17 progressor patients.

The full study reports these points: In validation, the model predicted progression to ophthalmopathy a median of about 5.9 months before onset, with about 67% sensitivity and roughly 79% specificity. No statistical method was used to fix the sample size in advance, and group allocation was not hidden from the investigators. Most expanded thyroid clonotypes (frequency above 0.001) were also detected in blood, a finding suggesting that blood repertoires may reflect thyroid immune responses. A model built on a 13 V-J signature distinguished ophthalmopathy from stable hyperthyroidism, reaching about 88% sensitivity and under 84% specificity in cross-validation and 80%/75% in testing.

V lost 4 bases and J lost 7 bases, and the count of bases not matched to a germline gene is 12. The CDR3 runs 14 residues from the cysteine to the phenylalanine. Only CDR3 DNA remains: 42 bases, in frame from the first base. CDR1 and CDR2 (GTSNPN, SVGIG) derive from the germline V gene (reference sequence). This clonotype was seen many times. The clone's antigen remains unknown. Base qualities are not recorded, but no much larger clone differs from it by a single base. Hyperthyroidism patients were newly diagnosed, with disease duration under 2 months, and aged 18 to 65 years. Any patient with an uncontrolled infection, another autoimmune disease, pregnancy or lactation was excluded. Clinical symptoms, serum thyroxine and TRAb, thyroid ultrasound, and orbital computed tomography formed the basis for the diagnoses. For progressor patients, blood was drawn at the first diagnosis of hyperthyroidism, before any ophthalmopathy symptoms had appeared. PBMCs were isolated from around 10 ml of fresh peripheral blood by Ficoll-Paque density gradient centrifugation. Progressor patients were initially diagnosed with Graves' hyperthyroidism and developed ophthalmopathy during follow-up. Total RNA was extracted using Trizol reagent, and RNA quality was assessed on an Agilent 2100 Bioanalyzer.

The TCR beta CDR3 regions were amplified from RNA transcripts. The TCR CDR3 was subjected to a first round of RT-PCR using the HTBI primer set and the Qiagen OneStep RT-PCR kit. Libraries were constructed in a second round of multiplex PCR, after which size selection and purification were performed. Sequencing of the libraries was done on an Illumina HiSeq2000 using paired-end 100 bp reads. As for how the authors treated the data: SOAPnuke was used to process the raw data, with reads discarded if the reads contained adapters or uncalled bases, had a mean Phred below 15, or lacked an exact constant-primer or identifier match. COPE v1.2.5 was used to merge high-quality paired reads, and clonotypes were defined as unique nucleotide sequences. Clonotypes were aligned to IMGT TRBV, TRBD and TRBJ reference segments using MiTCR v1.1. The analysis included only V-J combinations with a frequency above 0.0001, which together covered over 98% of the repertoires. The TCS score was defined as the ratio of F50 (clonal expansion) to E x V (chaos), calculated using BLOSUM62-based TCRdist between CDR3 peptides within each V-J. Welch's t-statistics and random forest reduced 450 to 600 V-J features to roughly 13, which were used in a naive Bayes classifier (R e1071). TCRdb reanalyzed the raw reads on its own, using fastp at Q25 for trimming and MiXCR for clone calling, and kept in-frame beta chains. When rows share a CDR3 protein, they turn into one entry using the most common DNA and genes. These V and J calls rely on TCRdb rather than the paper's analysis. The table for this sample lists 280,000 or so distinct CDR3 sequences; approximately 14% of them were counted only once. The ten largest account for under 35% of the sample.

Material for sequencing was blood. This clonotype was obtained from a woman aged 45-65 years with Graves' hyperthyroidism that later progressed to Graves' ophthalmopathy. Here the chain combines TRBV30 and TRBJ2-5; 7 middle bases align to TRBD1. The CDR3 amino acid sequence is: CAWTSGGRPMTQYF. The DNA sequence is TGTGCCTGGACCTCAGGGGGACGTCCAATGACCCAGTACTTC.